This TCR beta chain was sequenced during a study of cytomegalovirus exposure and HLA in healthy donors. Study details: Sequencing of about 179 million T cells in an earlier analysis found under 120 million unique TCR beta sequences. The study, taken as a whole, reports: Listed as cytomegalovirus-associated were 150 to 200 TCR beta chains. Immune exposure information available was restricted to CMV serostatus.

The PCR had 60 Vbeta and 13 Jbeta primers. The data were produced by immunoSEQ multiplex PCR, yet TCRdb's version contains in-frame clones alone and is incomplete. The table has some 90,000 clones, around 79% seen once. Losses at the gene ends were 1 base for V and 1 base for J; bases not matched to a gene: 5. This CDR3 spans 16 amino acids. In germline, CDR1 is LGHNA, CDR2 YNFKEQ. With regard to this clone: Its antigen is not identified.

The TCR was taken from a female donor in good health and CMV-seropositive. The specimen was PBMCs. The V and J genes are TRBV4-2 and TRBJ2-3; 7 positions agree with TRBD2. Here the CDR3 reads CASSQVGLAGTDTQYF. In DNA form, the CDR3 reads TGTGCCAGCAGCCAAGTAGGGCTAGCGGGCACAGATACGCAGTATTTT.